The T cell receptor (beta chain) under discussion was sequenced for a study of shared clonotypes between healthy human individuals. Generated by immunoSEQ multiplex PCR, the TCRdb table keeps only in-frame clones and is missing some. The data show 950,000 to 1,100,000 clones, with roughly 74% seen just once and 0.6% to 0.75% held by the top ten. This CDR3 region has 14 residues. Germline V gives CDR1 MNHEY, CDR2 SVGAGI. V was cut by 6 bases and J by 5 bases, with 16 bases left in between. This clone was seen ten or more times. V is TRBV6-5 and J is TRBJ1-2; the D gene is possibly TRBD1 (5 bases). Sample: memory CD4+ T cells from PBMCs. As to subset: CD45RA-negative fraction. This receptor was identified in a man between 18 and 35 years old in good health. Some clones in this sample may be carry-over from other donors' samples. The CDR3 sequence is CASRAPDRGYGYTF. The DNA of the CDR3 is TGTGCCAGCAGAGCCCCGGACCGGGGGTATGGCTACACCTTC.